A selection of T cell receptor beta chains follows, all from one sample in a study of T cell repertoires in cytomegalovirus infection. What these receptors recognize is not known. TCRdb passed the reads through MiXCR, listing each CDR3 protein once. The sample lists around 120,000 distinct CDR3 sequences; roughly 41% were seen once. The specimen comprised CD8+ T cells from cultured PBMCs, sampled from culture after CMV antigen stimulation. These receptor sequences come from a human donor in good health (CMV status not recorded). Some clones in this sample may be carry-over from other donors' samples. The CDR3 runs from the conserved cysteine through the conserved F or W. Each record gives: V gene, J gene, clone size, D gene, CDR3 protein, CDR3 DNA. The D gene is left open where the match is weak. Clone sizes are given selectively: once, few, many, or a class where the clone is expanded.

v_gene: TRBV7-6
j_gene: TRBJ1-1
abundance: many
d_gene: .
CDR3aa: CASSYALTSEAFF
CDR3nt: TGTGCCAGCAGCTACGCTTTGACATCTGAAGCTTTCTTT

v_gene: TRBV20-1
j_gene: TRBJ1-1
abundance: .
d_gene: .
CDR3aa: CSASPQEQAFF
CDR3nt: TGCAGTGCTAGTCCGCAGGAACAAGCTTTCTTT

v_gene: TRBV28
j_gene: TRBJ2-1
abundance: .
d_gene: TRBD1
CDR3aa: CASSPQPQGAYYNEQFF
CDR3nt: TGTGCCAGCAGTCCCCAGCCACAGGGGGCTTACTACAATGAGCAGTTCTTC

v_gene: TRBV7-8
j_gene: TRBJ2-3
abundance: .
d_gene: TRBD2
CDR3aa: CASSFLAGGPDTQYF
CDR3nt: TGTGCCAGCAGCTTTCTAGCGGGGGGGCCGGATACGCAGTATTTT

v_gene: TRBV19
j_gene: TRBJ2-5
abundance: .
d_gene: TRBD2
CDR3aa: CASSIGGGGDQETQYF
CDR3nt: TGTGCCAGTAGTATAGGCGGCGGGGGGGATCAAGAGACCCAGTACTTC

v_gene: TRBV7-6
j_gene: TRBJ2-5
abundance: once
d_gene: TRBD1
CDR3aa: CASSPTGGIQETQYF
CDR3nt: TGTGCCAGCAGCCCGACAGGGGGAATCCAAGAGACCCAGTACTTC

v_gene: TRBV27
j_gene: TRBJ1-2
abundance: once
d_gene: TRBD1
CDR3aa: CASSRDRGDLVEGYTF
CDR3nt: TGTGCCAGCAGCCGGGACAGGGGAGATCTTGTTGAAGGCTACACCTTC

v_gene: TRBV7-9
j_gene: TRBJ2-2
abundance: many
d_gene: .
CDR3aa: CASSLSPRERELFF
CDR3nt: TGTGCCAGCAGCTTATCTCCCCGGGAGAGGGAGCTGTTTTTT

v_gene: TRBV5-1
j_gene: TRBJ1-5
abundance: .
d_gene: .
CDR3aa: CASSLAEGQPQHF
CDR3nt: TGCGCCAGCAGCTTGGCGGAGGGACAGCCCCAGCATTTT

v_gene: TRBV20-1
j_gene: TRBJ1-1
abundance: many
d_gene: .
CDR3aa: CSAPPGHLTMNTEAFF
CDR3nt: TGCAGTGCTCCCCCGGGACATTTGACTATGAACACTGAAGCTTTCTTT